The present T cell receptor beta chain was sequenced within a study of blood T cell repertoires in COVID-19. Across roughly 25 US areas, participants ranged in age from about 18 to 100 years. Allocation to cohorts depended on clinical history reported by the participants. From germline, CDR1 is MNHEY and CDR2 SVGEGT. CDR3 length: 17 amino acids. V lost 0 bases to trimming and J lost 0 bases, with 12 bases between them. The data were produced by immunoSEQ multiplex PCR, yet TCRdb's version contains in-frame clones alone and is incomplete. Of roughly 360,000 clones listed, roughly 87% are singletons. The J gene is TRBJ2-4, the V gene TRBV6-2 or TRBV6-3; D is ambiguous. The TCR sequence derives from a woman aged 45 to 65 who had recovered from COVID-19. The sequenced material came from PBMCs or T cells enriched from blood (not recorded which). CDR3 nucleotides: TGTGCCAGCAGTTACTCATCGACATTTCTAGCCAAAAACATTCAGTACTTC. The encoded protein is CASSYSSTFLAKNIQYF.